These T cell receptor beta chains were read from a single sample in a study of T cells in Graves' hyperthyroidism and ophthalmopathy. Via MiXCR, TCRdb re-called the multiplex PCR reads, giving one row per CDR3 protein. The top ten clones hold about 43% of a sample with roughly 500,000 distinct CDR3 sequences, over 35% of them seen once. Sequencing input: peripheral blood or thyroid tissue (not recorded which). The origin of the receptors is an adult woman with Graves' disease, either hyperthyroidism or ophthalmopathy (not recorded which). CDR3s include the opening cysteine and the closing phenylalanine or tryptophan. The D gene is left open where the match is weak. Size values are once, few and many counts, or a class for expanded clones, and some rows have none.

abundance: few; v_gene: TRBV24-1; d_gene: .; j_gene: TRBJ2-5; len: 16; CDR3nt: TGTGCCACCAGTGATCCCCGGACAGCAAGGCGGGAGACCCAGTACTTC; CDR3aa: CATSDPRTARRETQYF
abundance: .; v_gene: TRBV2; d_gene: TRBD2; j_gene: TRBJ2-2; len: 14; CDR3nt: TGTGCCAGCAAAGTAGCGGGGGGCACCGGGGAGCTGTTTTTT; CDR3aa: CASKVAGGTGELFF
abundance: .; v_gene: TRBV7-9; d_gene: .; j_gene: TRBJ1-1; len: 11; CDR3nt: TGTGCCAGCAGTTTGACCCCTGAAGCTTTCTTT; CDR3aa: CASSLTPEAFF
abundance: many; v_gene: TRBV6-2/TRBV6-3; d_gene: .; j_gene: TRBJ1-4; len: 12; CDR3nt: TGTGCCACCTCGGACAGCCTTGGAAAACTGTTTTTT; CDR3aa: CATSDSLGKLFF
abundance: once; v_gene: TRBV25-1; d_gene: .; j_gene: TRBJ1-1; len: 13; CDR3nt: TGTGCCAGTGTGGACACAGGGAGGACTGAAGCTTCCTTT; CDR3aa: CASVDTGRTEASF
abundance: .; v_gene: TRBV29-1; d_gene: .; j_gene: TRBJ2-2; len: 14; CDR3nt: TGCAGCTATAGACCGAACCAGAACACCGGGGAGCTGTTTTTT; CDR3aa: CSYRPNQNTGELFF
abundance: many; v_gene: TRBV29-1; d_gene: .; j_gene: TRBJ2-7; len: 13; CDR3nt: TGCAGCGTTGATTTGGACAGCTCCTACGAGCAGTACTTC; CDR3aa: CSVDLDSSYEQYF
abundance: .; v_gene: TRBV29-1; d_gene: TRBD1; j_gene: TRBJ1-2; len: 13; CDR3nt: TGCAGCGTCGGGACAGCTCCTAACTATGGCTACACCTTC; CDR3aa: CSVGTAPNYGYTF
abundance: .; v_gene: TRBV7-6; d_gene: .; j_gene: TRBJ1-1; len: 15; CDR3nt: TGTGCCAGCAGCTTACAATGGGGTATTTATACTGAAGCTTTCTTT; CDR3aa: CASSLQWGIYTEAFF
abundance: many; v_gene: TRBV20-1; d_gene: TRBD1; j_gene: TRBJ1-4; len: 13; CDR3nt: TGCAGTGCTGCCGGGACAGCTAATGAAAAACTGTTTTTT; CDR3aa: CSAAGTANEKLFF
abundance: many; v_gene: TRBV2; d_gene: .; j_gene: TRBJ2-7; len: 14; CDR3nt: TGTGCCAGCAGTGTAAGCGGGCAGGGCTCCGAGCAGTACTTC; CDR3aa: CASSVSGQGSEQYF
abundance: once; v_gene: TRBV24-1; d_gene: .; j_gene: TRBJ1-1; len: 15; CDR3nt: TGTGCCACCAGTGATCTCAGGACAGAGCACACTGAAGCTTTCTTT; CDR3aa: CATSDLRTEHTEAFF
abundance: .; v_gene: TRBV2; d_gene: .; j_gene: TRBJ1-5; len: 15; CDR3nt: TGTGCCAGCAGTAGGGATGTGGGAAGCAATCAGCCCCAGCATTTT; CDR3aa: CASSRDVGSNQPQHF
abundance: few; v_gene: TRBV24-1; d_gene: .; j_gene: TRBJ2-1; len: 14; CDR3nt: TGTGCCACCAGTGATCGCCCACTCCGGGACGGGCAGTTCTTC; CDR3aa: CATSDRPLRDGQFF
abundance: many; v_gene: TRBV20-1; d_gene: .; j_gene: TRBJ2-2; len: 16; CDR3nt: TGCAGTGCTAGCCCCCCGCTCAGCGGGAACACCGGGGAGCTGTTTTTT; CDR3aa: CSASPPLSGNTGELFF
abundance: many; v_gene: TRBV10-3; d_gene: .; j_gene: TRBJ2-6; len: 17; CDR3nt: TGTGCCATCAGACGTACAGGGGGGGACTCTGGGGCCAACGTCCTGACTTTC; CDR3aa: CAIRRTGGDSGANVLTF
abundance: .; v_gene: TRBV2; d_gene: TRBD1; j_gene: TRBJ1-5; len: 18; CDR3nt: TGTGCCAGCAGGACCCTCCGGGACAGAATCCATAGCAATCAGCCCCAGCATTTT; CDR3aa: CASRTLRDRIHSNQPQHF
abundance: many; v_gene: TRBV5-4; d_gene: .; j_gene: TRBJ1-2; len: 13; CDR3nt: TGTGCCAGCAGCTTGCAGGGCGGCTATGGCTACACCTTC; CDR3aa: CASSLQGGYGYTF
abundance: .; v_gene: TRBV10-3; d_gene: .; j_gene: TRBJ1-2; len: 12; CDR3nt: TGTGCCATCGGACCGAGGGAGTATGGCTACACCTTC; CDR3aa: CAIGPREYGYTF
abundance: many; v_gene: TRBV12-3/TRBV12-4; d_gene: TRBD2; j_gene: TRBJ2-5; len: 14; CDR3nt: TGTGCCAGCAGTTTAGTCTACGGGAGGGAGACCCAGTACTTC; CDR3aa: CASSLVYGRETQYF
abundance: few; v_gene: TRBV7-3; d_gene: TRBD1; j_gene: TRBJ1-2; len: 15; CDR3nt: TGTGCCAGCAGCTCCCGGGACAGATGGAACTATGGCTACACCTTC; CDR3aa: CASSSRDRWNYGYTF
abundance: .; v_gene: TRBV7-8; d_gene: TRBD2; j_gene: TRBJ2-5; len: 18; CDR3nt: TGTGCCAGCAGCTTAGCCGGGGGCGGGACTAGCGGGAGAGAGACCCAGTACTTC; CDR3aa: CASSLAGGGTSGRETQYF
abundance: .; v_gene: TRBV20-1; d_gene: .; j_gene: TRBJ1-5; len: 13; CDR3nt: TGCAGTGGAGGGGACGGCGGCAATCAGCCCCAGCATTTT; CDR3aa: CSGGDGGNQPQHF
abundance: many; v_gene: TRBV20-1; d_gene: TRBD1; j_gene: TRBJ1-5; len: 14; CDR3nt: TGCAGTGCTAGAGATTCCACAGGGGGCCAGCCCCAGCATTTT; CDR3aa: CSARDSTGGQPQHF
abundance: many; v_gene: TRBV5-1; d_gene: .; j_gene: TRBJ1-1; len: 16; CDR3nt: TGCGCCAGCAGCGGAAATGAAGACCTCATGAACACTGAAGCTTTCTTT; CDR3aa: CASSGNEDLMNTEAFF
abundance: few; v_gene: TRBV20-1; d_gene: .; j_gene: TRBJ1-2; len: 14; CDR3nt: TGCAGTGCTAGAGATCCCGGGGGACTATATGGCTACACCTTC; CDR3aa: CSARDPGGLYGYTF
abundance: .; v_gene: TRBV10-3; d_gene: TRBD2; j_gene: TRBJ2-5; len: 14; CDR3nt: TGTGCCATCAGTGAGCGGGAGGGTCAAGAGACCCAGTACTTC; CDR3aa: CAISEREGQETQYF